The source of this T cell receptor (beta chain) is a study of spatial heterogeneity in lung cancer. TCRdb reprocessed the 5' RACE reads with MiXCR, giving one entry per CDR3 protein. The sample shows about 82,000 distinct CDR3 sequences, roughly 13% of them seen only once. This clonotype was seen ten or more times. Germline CDR1 is SGHRS and CDR2 is YFSETQ. This CDR3 comprises 13 residues. The V end lost 0 bases, the J end lost 7 bases, and 10 bases lay between the germline ends. Indicated time point: sample taken at primary tumor resection. Sequencing was performed on whole RNA extracted from tumor and nontumor lung tissue, or from frozen PBMC, and the material was left unsorted.

This material consisted of PBMCs, taken at surgery. V gene TRBV5-1 combines with J gene TRBJ1-2; D is undetermined. The receptor comes from a male donor with early-stage non-small cell lung cancer. The CDR3 loop is CASSLEIVGGYTF. In DNA, the CDR3 is TGCGCCAGCAGCTTGGAAATCGTCGGTGGCTACACCTTC.